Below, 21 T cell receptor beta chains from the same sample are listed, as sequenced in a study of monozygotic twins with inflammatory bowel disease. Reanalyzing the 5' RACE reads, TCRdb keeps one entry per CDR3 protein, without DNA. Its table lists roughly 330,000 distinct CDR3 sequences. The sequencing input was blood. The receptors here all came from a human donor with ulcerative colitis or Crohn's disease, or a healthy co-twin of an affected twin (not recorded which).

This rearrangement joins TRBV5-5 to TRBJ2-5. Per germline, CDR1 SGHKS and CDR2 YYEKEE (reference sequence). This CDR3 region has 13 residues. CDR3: CASGLAGWETQYF.

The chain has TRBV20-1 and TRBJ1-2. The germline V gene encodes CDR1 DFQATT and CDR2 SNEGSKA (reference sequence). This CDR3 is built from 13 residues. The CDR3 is CSADRWGEAGYTF.

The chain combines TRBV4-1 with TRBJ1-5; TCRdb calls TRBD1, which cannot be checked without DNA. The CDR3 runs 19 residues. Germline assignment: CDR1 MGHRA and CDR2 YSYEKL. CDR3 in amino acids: CASSQDFPGQGGSNQPQHF.

The CDR3 loop is CASSPRAAGDTTDTQYF. The chain combines TRBV11-2 with TRBJ2-3; the TCRdb D gene call, TRBD1, has no DNA to confirm it. This CDR3 comprises 17 residues. Germline V gives CDR1 SGHAT, CDR2 FQNNGV.

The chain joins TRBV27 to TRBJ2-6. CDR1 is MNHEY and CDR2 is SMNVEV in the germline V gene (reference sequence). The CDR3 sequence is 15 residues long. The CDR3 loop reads CASSSVASGANVLTF.

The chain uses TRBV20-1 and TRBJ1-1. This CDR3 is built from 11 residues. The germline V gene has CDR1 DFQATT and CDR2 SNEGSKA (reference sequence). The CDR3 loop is CSAPLNTEAFF.

CDR3 sequence reads: CASSQDRRTGGSHNEQFF. This chain links TRBV3-1 with TRBJ2-1; the D call of TRBD1 rests on TCRdb alone, since no DNA is present to check it. In germline, CDR1 is LGHDT, CDR2 YNNKEL (reference sequence). CDR3 length: 18 residues.

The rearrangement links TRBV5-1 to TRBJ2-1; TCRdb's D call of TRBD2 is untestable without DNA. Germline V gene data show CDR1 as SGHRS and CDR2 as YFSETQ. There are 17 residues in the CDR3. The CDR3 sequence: CASSLAALGGAYNEQFF.

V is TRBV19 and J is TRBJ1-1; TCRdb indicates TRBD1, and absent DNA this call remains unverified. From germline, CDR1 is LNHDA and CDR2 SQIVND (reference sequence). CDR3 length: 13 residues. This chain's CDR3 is CASKQGRGTEAFF.

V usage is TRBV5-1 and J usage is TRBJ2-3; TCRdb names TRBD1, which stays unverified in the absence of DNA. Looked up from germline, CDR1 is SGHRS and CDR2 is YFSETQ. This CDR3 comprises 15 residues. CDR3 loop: CASSLDWGATDTQYF.

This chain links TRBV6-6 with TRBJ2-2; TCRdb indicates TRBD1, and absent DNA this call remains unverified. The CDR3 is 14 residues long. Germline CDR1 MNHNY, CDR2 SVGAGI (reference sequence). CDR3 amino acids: CASRGDRPTGELFF.

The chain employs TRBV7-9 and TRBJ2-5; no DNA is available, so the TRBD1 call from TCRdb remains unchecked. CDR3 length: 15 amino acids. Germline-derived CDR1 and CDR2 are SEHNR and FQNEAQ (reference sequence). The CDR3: CASSSVRGEMETQYF.

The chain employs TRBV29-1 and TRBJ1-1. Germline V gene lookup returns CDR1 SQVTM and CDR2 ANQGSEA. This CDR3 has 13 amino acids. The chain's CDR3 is CSVEVRKNTEAFF.

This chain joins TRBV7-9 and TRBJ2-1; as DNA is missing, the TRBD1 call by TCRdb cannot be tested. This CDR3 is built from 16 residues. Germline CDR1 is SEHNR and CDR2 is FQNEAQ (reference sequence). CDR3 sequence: CASRPTGGVRNNEQFF.

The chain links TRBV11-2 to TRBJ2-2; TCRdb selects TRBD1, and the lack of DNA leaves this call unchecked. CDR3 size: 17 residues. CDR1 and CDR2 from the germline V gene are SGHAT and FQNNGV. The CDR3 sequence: CASSPSYGTVNTGELFF.

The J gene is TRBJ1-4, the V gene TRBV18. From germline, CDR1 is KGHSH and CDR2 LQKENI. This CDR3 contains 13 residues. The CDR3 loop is CASSPWTDEKLFF.

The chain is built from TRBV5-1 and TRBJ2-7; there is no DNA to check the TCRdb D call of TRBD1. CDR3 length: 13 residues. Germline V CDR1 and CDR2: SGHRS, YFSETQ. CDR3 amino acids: CASSLGVAYEQYF.

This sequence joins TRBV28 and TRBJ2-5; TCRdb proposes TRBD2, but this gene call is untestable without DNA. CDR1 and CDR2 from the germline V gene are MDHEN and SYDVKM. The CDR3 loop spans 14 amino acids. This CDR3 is CASSGGPLQETQYF.

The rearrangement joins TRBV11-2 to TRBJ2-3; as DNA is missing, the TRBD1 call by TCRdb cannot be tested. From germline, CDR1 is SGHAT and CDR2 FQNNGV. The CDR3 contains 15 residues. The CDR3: CASSLAGSAPDTQYF. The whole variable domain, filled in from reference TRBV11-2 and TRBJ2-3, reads EAGVAQSPRYKIIEKRQSVAFWCNPISGHATLYWYQQILGQGPKLLIQFQNNGVVDDSQLPKDRFSAERLKGVDSTLKIQPAKLEDSAVYLCASSLAGSAPDTQYFGPGTRLTVL.

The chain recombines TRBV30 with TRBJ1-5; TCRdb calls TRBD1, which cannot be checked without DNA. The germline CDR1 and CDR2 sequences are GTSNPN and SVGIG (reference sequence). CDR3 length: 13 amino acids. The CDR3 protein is CAWTGQQNQPQHF.

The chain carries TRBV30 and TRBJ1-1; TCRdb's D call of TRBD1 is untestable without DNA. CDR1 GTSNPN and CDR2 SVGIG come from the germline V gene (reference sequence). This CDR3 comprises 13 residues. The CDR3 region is CAWSVRVHTEAFF.